This T cell receptor beta chain comes out of a study of OX40 agonist ivuxolimab in advanced cancers. Background for the entire study: Ivuxolimab was a fully human IgG2 agonistic monoclonal antibody targeting the costimulatory receptor OX40 (CD134). Intravenous ivuxolimab was administered to patients every 2 weeks at six dose levels: 0.01, 0.1, 0.3, 1.5, 3 and 10 mg/kg. Of the approximately 54 patients in dose escalation, about 20 had hepatocellular carcinoma, about 15 had melanoma, 9 had renal cell carcinoma and 9 had head and neck cancer. The dose-escalation cohort was around 83% male with a mean age of around 64 years, ranging from about 20 to 85. Prior anti-PD-1, anti-PD-L1 or anti-CTLA-4 therapy was permitted, and 40% to 50% of dose-escalation patients had received checkpoint inhibitors. Three dose-escalation patients achieved partial responses, one with hepatocellular carcinoma and two with cutaneous melanoma. Peripheral TCRbeta sequencing was intended to test whether TCR sequence diversity was altered and clonal T-cell expansion was caused by ivuxolimab. The paper reports the monotherapy dose-escalation portion (N of about 50 patients) of the phase I ivuxolimab trial.

The trial excluded patients who had a history of autoimmune disease or were on systemic immunosuppression. Peripheral blood for TCR sequencing was collected from all dose cohorts at baseline, on cycle 4 day 1, and on cycle 7 day 1. Samples came from an open-label, multicenter, first-in-human phase I dose-escalation trial of ivuxolimab. Adults with locally advanced or metastatic melanoma, renal cell carcinoma, hepatocellular carcinoma or head and neck squamous cell carcinoma were enrolled in the trial. Before TCR sequencing, CD4+ and CD8+ T cells were separately sorted from peripheral blood. The full study reports these points: In the 0.1-3.0 mg/kg groups, partial responders were among the patients with the lowest normalized peripheral clonal expansion, particularly in CD8+ T cells. The antigen specificity of the clonally expanded peripheral T cells was not determined. At doses of 0.1 to 3.0 mg/kg, clonal expansion of both CD4+ and CD8+ T cells in blood was seen between baseline and week 6. Low levels of normalized T-cell clonal expansion were also seen in some patients who did not respond. After ivuxolimab, expanded clones were on average more numerous among CD8+ T cells than among CD4+ T cells.

With regard to this clone: Its specific antigen is unknown. No base qualities exist here, and no much larger clone lies one base off it.

The germline V gene encodes CDR1 SGHVS and CDR2 FNYEAQ. V drops 1 base and J drops 4 bases, leaving 5 bases in between. Counted from cysteine to phenylalanine, this CDR3 has 13 amino acids. Left in the record is the CDR3 DNA by itself, 39 bases read in frame from the first base. To sequence the TCRbeta CDR3 region, genomic DNA was isolated from the sorted cells. The immunoSEQ Assay was used to sequence the TCRbeta CDR3 regions. TCRdb mirrors the immuneACCESS table, restricted to in-frame sequences. Some clones are absent from its copies; in checked studies, under half trace to an unresolved V gene, and the reason for the others is unknown. Here the sample has about 35,000 clones; 80% to 85% occur a single time. The ten largest clones capture 23% of the sample.

Here the chain combines TRBV7-6 and TRBJ1-5, with the identity of the D gene unclear. This receptor was identified in an adult with an advanced solid tumor such as melanoma, head and neck, liver or kidney cancer. This material consisted of CD4+ or CD8+ T cells sorted from blood, taken in a trial of the OX40 agonist ivuxolimab. CDR3 protein: CASSLGENQPQHF. The bases read TGTGCCAGCAGCTTAGGCGAGAATCAGCCCCAGCATTTT. With the portions outside the CDR3 filled from the reference TRBV7-6 and TRBJ1-5 genes, the complete variable region becomes GAGVSQSPRYKVTKRGQDVALRCDPISGHVSLYWYRQALGQGPEFLTYFNYEAQQDKSGLPNDRFSAERPEGSISTLTIQRTEQRDSAMYRCASSLGENQPQHFGDGTRLSIL.